The clone carrying this T cell receptor (beta chain) was counted a single time. What it recognizes is unknown. Clones were sequenced by immunoSEQ multiplex PCR, and TCRdb holds only the in-frame ones, with some missing. Of about 390,000 clones in the sample, approximately 91% are singletons; the top ten hold roughly 3.5%. Treatment described: some 20 received Ad26.COV2.S at low or high dose, single or two shots; roughly 5 received placebo; per-sample allocation not given. Samples came from day 63 after the first vaccine or placebo injection. This sample stems from a study of Ad26.COV2.S vaccination and SARS-CoV-2 variants. Study background: Trial arm assignment for the donor was COV1001 Ad26.COV2.S. Administration of Ad26.COV2.S was intramuscular, either once or twice 56 days apart.

Points from the study as a whole: There was a possibility that the TCR breadth and depth analyses underestimated total T cell responses. Substantial post-vaccination breadth of spike-specific CD8+ and CD4+ T cell responses was reported.

Germline V CDR1 and CDR2: MNHNS, SASEGT. The trim removed 2 bases at V and 6 bases at J, leaving 2 bases unmatched. This CDR3 is 14 amino acids long. The specimen was peripheral blood, collected in a trial of Ad26.COV2.S vaccine versus placebo. The V call is TRBV6-1, the J call TRBJ1-4; 8 bases map to TRBD1. This sequence originates from a person between 18 and 60 years old who received the Ad26.COV2.S COVID-19 vaccine or a placebo. CDR3: CASSEQGADEKLFF. The CDR3 bases are TGTGCCAGCAGTGAACAGGGGGCTGATGAAAAACTGTTTTTT.